Sequencing of this TCR beta chain was carried out in a study of CD8+ T cells in alopecia areata. The overall study: A regimen of oral tofacitinib, 5 to 10 mg twice daily, was given to treated patients. Whole-study results and caveats: Researchers reported that TCR sharing among patients proved less clear than in mice, possibly HLA-linked. In lesional scalp, particularly from alopecia totalis/universalis, clonality was higher than in normal scalp.

The authors extracted RNA and reverse transcribed it into cDNA as the sequencing template. Profiled with immunoSEQ multiplex PCR; TCRdb holds only in-frame clones, not every one. The table includes nearly 200,000 clones, 58% detected once. A note on this clone: Antigen unknown.

The sample's treatment: oral pan-JAK inhibitor, 5-10 mg twice daily. This CDR3 has 12 amino acids. CDR1 and CDR2 from the germline V gene are SQVTM and ANQGSEA. The junction had 2 bases not matched to a gene; V was cut back by 6 bases and J by 1 base. The receptor was isolated from a human donor with alopecia areata. V and J are TRBV29-1 and TRBJ1-2; TRBD1 matches 7 bases. The specimen comprised CD4+ T cells sorted from blood, sampled at week 24, from a patient treated with tofacitinib. In DNA, the CDR3 is TGCAGCGTGGGGACAGTTAACTATGGCTACACCTTC. Translated: CSVGTVNYGYTF.